This T cell receptor beta chain was recovered during a study of blood T cell repertoires in COVID-19. Across the whole study: The analysed material was cDNA or gDNA that came from T cells, B-cell-depleted T cells, or PBMCs.

Germline trimming cut 0 bases from V and 6 bases from J; bases unmatched to any gene: 17. This CDR3 comprises 19 residues. CDR1 is SGHRS and CDR2 is YFSETQ in the germline V gene. Recruited during active infection, patients (from Seattle) were subsequently followed longitudinally. As handled by the study authors: Nucleated cell counts were estimated from reference gene primer amplification. The method was immunoSEQ multiplex PCR; TCRdb's version includes in-frame clones alone and lacks a portion of them. The V and J calls and clone size come from that table; D and trimming were worked out from the DNA. Here the sample spans 130,000 or so clones, about four fifths being singletons.

The TCR comes from a woman in her 70s with COVID-19, enrolled during active disease. Sequences were obtained from peripheral blood. The gene calls are TRBV5-1 and TRBJ2-1; TRBD2 aligns across 8 bases. Here the CDR3 DNA reads TGCGCCAGCAGCTTGGATTTACGGGGGGGCCGTAGAAGCCCCAATGAGCAGTTCTTC. Translating it yields CASSLDLRGGRRSPNEQFF. The full variable domain, with the rest looked up from reference TRBV5-1 and TRBJ2-1, is KAGVTQTPRYLIKTRGQQVTLSCSPISGHRSVSWYQQTPGQGLQFLFEYFSETQRNKGNFPGRFSGRQFSNSRSEMNVSTLELGDSALYLCASSLDLRGGRRSPNEQFFGPGTRLTVL.